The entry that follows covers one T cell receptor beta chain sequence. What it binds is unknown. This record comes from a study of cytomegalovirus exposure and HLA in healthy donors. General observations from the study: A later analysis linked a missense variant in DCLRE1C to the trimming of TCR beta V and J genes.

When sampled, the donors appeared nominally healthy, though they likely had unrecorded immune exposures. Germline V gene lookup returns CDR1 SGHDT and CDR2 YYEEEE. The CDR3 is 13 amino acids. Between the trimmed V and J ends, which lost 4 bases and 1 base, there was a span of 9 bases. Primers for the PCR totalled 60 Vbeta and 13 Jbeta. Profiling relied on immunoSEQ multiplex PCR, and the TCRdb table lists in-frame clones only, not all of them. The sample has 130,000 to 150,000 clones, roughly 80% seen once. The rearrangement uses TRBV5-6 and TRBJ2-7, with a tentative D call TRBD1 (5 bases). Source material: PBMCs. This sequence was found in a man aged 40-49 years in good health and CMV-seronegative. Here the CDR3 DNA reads TGTGCCAGCAGCCCAAGGACATCCTACGAGCAGTACTTC. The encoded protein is CASSPRTSYEQYF.